These 10 T cell receptor beta chains were all obtained from the same sample, sequenced in a study of blood T cells in healthy people across ages. The use of a sample-barcoded 5' primer and a J-beta primer mix characterized a second PCR of about 6 to 12 cycles. MiXCR, run by TCRdb on the 5' RACE reads, gives a single entry per CDR3 protein. In the table there are 1.5 million to 2 million distinct CDR3 sequences, around 48% of which are singletons. The sample taken for sequencing was blood. The receptors come from a woman aged 40 to 55 in good health.

This chain joins TRBV6-6 and TRBJ2-4; D gene uncertain. V lost 2 bases and J 0 bases, leaving 14 bases between the germline ends. Germline values: CDR1 MNHNY, CDR2 SVGAGI (reference sequence). The CDR3 totals 17 residues. CDR3 sequence reads: CASSYGQELLAKNIQYF. The DNA of the CDR3 is TGTGCCAGCAGTTACGGGCAGGAGCTACTAGCCAAAAACATTCAGTACTTC.

The rearrangement links TRBV29-1 to TRBJ2-1; D gene uncertain. The CDR3 covers 13 residues. Germline CDR1 and CDR2: SQVTM and ANQGSEA. Trimming cost V 3 bases and J 6 bases, with 12 bases left between them. In DNA form, the CDR3 reads TGCAGCGTTGAGCGGCAGACGGCCAATGAGCAGTTCTTC. Protein product: CSVERQTANEQFF.

The chain recombines TRBV6-2 or TRBV6-3 with TRBJ2-7; D is tentatively TRBD1 or TRBD2 (5 bases each). V was cut by 1 base and J by 9 bases, with 10 bases left in between. Germline V gives CDR1 MNHEY, CDR2 SVGEGT. This CDR3 is 12 amino acids long. CDR3 coding DNA: TGTGCCAGCAGTTACTGGGGACGCGGGCAGTACTTC. Amino acids: CASSYWGRGQYF.

This clonotype occurred a few times. The CDR3 loop is CASSQDWLAGYTF. The CDR3 DNA is TGCGCCAGCAGCCAAGACTGGCTCGCCGGCTACACCTTC. V usage is TRBV4-1 and J usage is TRBJ1-2; D call uncertain. Per germline, CDR1 MGHRA and CDR2 YSYEKL. The CDR3 runs 13 residues. V was cut by 0 bases and J by 8 bases, with 10 bases left in between.

The J gene is TRBJ1-2, the V gene TRBV7-9; D call uncertain. V was cut by 4 bases and J by 0 bases, with 9 bases left in between. CDR3 length equals 14 residues. Germline V lookup: CDR1 SEHNR, CDR2 FQNEAQ (reference sequence). The CDR3 loop reads CASSSLAANYGYTF. DNA for the CDR3: TGTGCCAGCAGCTCCCTCGCAGCTAACTATGGCTACACCTTC. Looking up the rest from reference TRBV7-9 and TRBJ1-2 gives the full variable domain: DTGVSQNPRHKITKRGQNVTFRCDPISEHNRLYWYRQTLGQGPEFLTYFQNEAQLEKSRLLSDRFSAERPKGSFSTLEIQRTEQGDSAMYLCASSSLAANYGYTFGSGTRLTVV.

This clonotype was seen more than once but under ten times. This chain uses TRBV7-2 with TRBJ1-4; TRBD1 might be the D (5 bases). V was pared by 3 bases and J by 3 bases, with 8 bases between. The CDR3 length is 14 residues. Germline V CDR1 and CDR2: SGHTA, FQGNSA. CDR3 in amino acids: CASSLTQANEKLFF. The CDR3 bases are TGTGCCAGCAGCTTGACACAGGCTAATGAAAAACTGTTTTTT.

This clonotype was observed at least ten times. This chain connects TRBV2 to TRBJ2-7; D unresolved. Trimming shortened V by 5 bases and J by 7 bases, and 9 bases separated the two germline ends. Looked up from germline, CDR1 is SNHLY and CDR2 is FYNNEI. The CDR3 spans 11 residues. CDR3 in DNA: TGTGCCAGCAGTAGAACGAGAGAGCAGTACTTC. Encoded protein: CASSRTREQYF.

A word on this clonotype: At one end, the junction sequence differs from germline, possibly due to a read error. This chain uses TRBV6-5 with TRBJ2-1; D is perhaps TRBD2 (6 bases). Germline lookup yields CDR1 MNHEY and CDR2 SVGAGI. The CDR3 loop spans 16 amino acids. Written as DNA, the CDR3 is TGTGCCAGCAGAGAGCTAGCGCCGCGGGGCAACAATCAGCAGTTCTTC. Translating gives CASRELAPRGNNQQFF.

In its sample, this clonotype was seen a few times. This chain links TRBV7-9 with TRBJ1-6; D is undetermined. Deletions cut 4 bases from V and 1 base from J, with 14 bases between. CDR1 and CDR2 (germline): SEHNR, FQNEAQ (reference sequence). This CDR3 is built from 17 residues. As DNA, the CDR3 is TGTGCCAGCAGCTCGTCCGACAAGATTTCCTATAATTCACCCCTCCACTTT. It encodes CASSSSDKISYNSPLHF. The variable domain in full, with the rest retrieved from reference TRBV7-9 and TRBJ1-6, is DTGVSQNPRHKITKRGQNVTFRCDPISEHNRLYWYRQTLGQGPEFLTYFQNEAQLEKSRLLSDRFSAERPKGSFSTLEIQRTEQGDSAMYLCASSSSDKISYNSPLHFGNGTRLTVT.

This clonotype has just one count. V gene TRBV27 combines with J gene TRBJ2-5, with D maybe TRBD1 (5 bases). The V end was cut by 5 bases, the J end by 4 bases, with 11 bases between. CDR3 length equals 13 residues. CDR1 is MNHEY, CDR2 SMNVEV, per germline (reference sequence). The DNA for the CDR3 is TGTGCCAGCAGTCCTCAGGGTATAGAGACCCAGTACTTC. It specifies CASSPQGIETQYF.